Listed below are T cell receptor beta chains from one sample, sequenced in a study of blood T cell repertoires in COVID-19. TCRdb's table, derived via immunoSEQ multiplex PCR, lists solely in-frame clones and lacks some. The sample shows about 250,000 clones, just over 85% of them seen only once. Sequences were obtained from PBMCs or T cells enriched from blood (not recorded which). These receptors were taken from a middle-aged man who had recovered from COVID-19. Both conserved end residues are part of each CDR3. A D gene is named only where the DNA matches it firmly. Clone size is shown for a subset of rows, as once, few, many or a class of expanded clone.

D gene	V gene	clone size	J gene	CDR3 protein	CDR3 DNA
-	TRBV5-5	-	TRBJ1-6	CASSSWTDNSPLHF	TGTGCCAGCAGCTCCTGGACAGATAATTCACCCCTCCACTTT
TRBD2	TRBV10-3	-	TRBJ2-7	CAIMAGVQDNEQYF	TGTGCCATCATGGCGGGAGTTCAGGATAACGAGCAGTACTTC
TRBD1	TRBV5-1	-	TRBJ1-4	CASSLWGQGAANEKLFF	TGCGCCAGCAGCTTATGGGGACAGGGGGCGGCAAATGAAAAACTGTTTTTT
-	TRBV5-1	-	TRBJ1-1	CASSSLTGWNTEAFF	TGCGCCAGCAGCTCGTTGACGGGGTGGAACACTGAAGCTTTCTTT
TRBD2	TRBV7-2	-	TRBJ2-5	CASSPRSLAGLETQYF	TGTGCCAGCAGCCCAAGATCCCTAGCGGGATTAGAGACCCAGTACTTC
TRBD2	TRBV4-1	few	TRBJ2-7	CASSQDLAGVSYEQYF	TGCGCCAGCAGCCAAGACCTAGCGGGAGTTAGCTACGAGCAGTACTTC
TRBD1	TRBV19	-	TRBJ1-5	CASSRTGDQPQHF	TGTGCCAGTAGCAGGACAGGGGATCAGCCCCAGCATTTT
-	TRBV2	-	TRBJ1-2	CASSGDNGENYGYTF	TGTGCCAGCAGTGGCGACAACGGGGAGAACTATGGCTACACCTTC
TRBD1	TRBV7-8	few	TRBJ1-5	CASSLTAPWTGGRLLRPQHF	TGTGCCAGCAGCTTAACTGCCCCCTGGACAGGGGGCCGCCTCCTTCGACCCCAGCATTTT
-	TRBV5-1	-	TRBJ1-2	CASSLVPGSNYGYTF	TGCGCCAGCAGCTTGGTACCGGGGTCGAACTATGGCTACACCTTC
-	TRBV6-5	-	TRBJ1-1	CASSSRDMNTEAFF	TGTGCCAGCAGTTCCCGGGACATGAACACTGAAGCTTTCTTT
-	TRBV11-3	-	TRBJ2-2	CASSPQLGQTQSNTGELFF	TGTGCCAGCAGCCCCCAGCTTGGACAGACCCAATCAAACACCGGGGAGCTGTTTTTT
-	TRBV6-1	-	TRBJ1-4	CASSELQDLFF	TGTGCCAGCAGTGAATTACAGGACCTGTTTTTT
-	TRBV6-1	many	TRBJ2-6	CASSEANSGANVLTF	TGTGCCAGCAGTGAAGCCAACTCTGGGGCCAACGTCCTGACTTTC
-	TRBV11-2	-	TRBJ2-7	CASSEGPSNYEQYF	TGTGCCAGCAGCGAGGGCCCCTCGAACTACGAGCAGTACTTC
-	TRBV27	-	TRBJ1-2	CASSIISPLPDKTNYGYTF	TGTGCCAGCAGTATTATATCTCCCCTCCCAGACAAAACTAACTATGGCTACACCTTC
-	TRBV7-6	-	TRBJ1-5	CASSPGGRNQPQHF	TGTGCCAGCAGCCCCGGAGGGCGCAATCAGCCCCAGCATTTT
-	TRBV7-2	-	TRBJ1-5	CASSHREYQPQHF	TGTGCCAGCAGCCACAGGGAATATCAGCCCCAGCATTTT
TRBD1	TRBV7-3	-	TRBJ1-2	CASSLGQGKGGYTF	TGTGCCAGCAGCTTAGGACAGGGGAAGGGGGGCTACACCTTC
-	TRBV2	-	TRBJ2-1	CASSEADPGSSYNEQFF	TGTGCCAGCAGTGAAGCCGACCCCGGGAGCTCCTACAATGAGCAGTTCTTC
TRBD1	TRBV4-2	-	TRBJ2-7	CASSQEDRAIYEQYF	TGTGCCAGCAGCCAAGAAGACAGGGCAATCTACGAGCAGTACTTC
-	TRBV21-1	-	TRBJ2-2	CASSSGVRERCTGELFF	TGTGCCAGCAGCTCCGGGGTGCGGGAGCGATGCACCGGGGAGCTGTTTTTT
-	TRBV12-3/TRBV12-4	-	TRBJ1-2	CASSFRETHGYTF	TGTGCCAGCAGTTTTCGGGAAACCCATGGCTACACCTTC
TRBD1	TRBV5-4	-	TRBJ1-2	CASSSSTGGAGYTF	TGTGCCAGCAGCTCGTCTACAGGGGGAGCGGGCTACACCTTC
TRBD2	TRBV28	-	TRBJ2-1	CASRPLAGENEQFF	TGTGCCAGCAGGCCCCTAGCGGGAGAGAATGAGCAGTTCTTC
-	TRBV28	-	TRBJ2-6	CASRNPGIGSGANVLTF	TGTGCCAGCAGGAACCCGGGAATCGGATCTGGGGCCAACGTCCTGACTTTC
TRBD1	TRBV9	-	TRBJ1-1	CASSPRTGGGPEAFF	TGTGCCAGCAGCCCCAGGACAGGGGGCGGCCCTGAAGCTTTCTTT
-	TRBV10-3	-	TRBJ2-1	CAISESYGRFEQFF	TGTGCCATCAGTGAGTCTTATGGGCGATTTGAGCAGTTCTTC
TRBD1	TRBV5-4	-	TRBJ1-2	CASSLLQGSDGYTF	TGTGCCAGCAGCTTGTTACAGGGGTCGGATGGCTACACCTTC
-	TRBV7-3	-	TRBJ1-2	CASSETGYGYTF	TGTGCCAGCAGCGAAACAGGTTATGGCTACACCTTC
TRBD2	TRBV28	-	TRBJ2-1	CASSHYSGVLNEQFF	TGTGCCAGCAGCCATTATAGCGGGGTGCTCAATGAGCAGTTCTTC
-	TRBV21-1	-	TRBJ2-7	CASSTKEYEQYF	TGTGCCAGCAGCACAAAAGAGTACGAGCAGTACTTC
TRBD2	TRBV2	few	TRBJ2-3	CASRRRGIGDTQYF	TGTGCCAGCCGGAGGCGGGGGATTGGAGATACGCAGTATTTT
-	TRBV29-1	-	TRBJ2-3	CSVEGRAGKPDTQYF	TGCAGCGTTGAGGGCAGGGCGGGAAAGCCAGATACGCAGTATTTT
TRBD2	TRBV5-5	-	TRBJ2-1	CASSPRTSGSYNEQFF	TGTGCCAGCAGCCCGCGGACTAGCGGGAGTTACAATGAGCAGTTCTTC
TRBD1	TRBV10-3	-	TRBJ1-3	CANAPGQGAGNTIYF	TGTGCCAACGCTCCGGGACAGGGAGCAGGAAACACCATATATTTT
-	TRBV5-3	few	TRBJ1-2	CARSAAGGYTF	TGTGCCAGAAGCGCGGCGGGCGGCTACACCTTC
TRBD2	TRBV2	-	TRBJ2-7	CASTRLAGPSYEQYF	TGTGCCAGCACTCGACTAGCGGGTCCCTCCTACGAGCAGTACTTC
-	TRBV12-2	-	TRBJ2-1	CASRFSKQGVYEQFF	TGTGCAAGTCGCTTCTCAAAACAGGGAGTTTATGAGCAGTTCTTC
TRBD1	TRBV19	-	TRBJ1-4	CASSNTGDPGEKLFF	TGTGCCAGTAGTAATACAGGGGACCCGGGGGAAAAACTGTTTTTT
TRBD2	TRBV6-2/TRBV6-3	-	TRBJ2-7	CASSYSTTSESSYEQYF	TGTGCCAGCAGTTACTCAACGACTAGCGAGAGCTCCTACGAGCAGTACTTC
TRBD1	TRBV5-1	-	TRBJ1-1	CASSSGGGRYTEAFF	TGCGCCAGCAGCTCAGGGGGCGGGCGGTACACTGAAGCTTTCTTT
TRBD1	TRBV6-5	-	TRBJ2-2	CASSWDRVYTGELFF	TGTGCCAGCAGCTGGGACAGGGTATATACCGGGGAGCTGTTTTTT
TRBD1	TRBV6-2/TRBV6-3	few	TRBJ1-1	CASSYSGQGIWDTEAFF	TGTGCCAGCAGTTACTCCGGACAGGGGATATGGGACACTGAAGCTTTCTTT
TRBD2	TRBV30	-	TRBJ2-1	CAWEAGGVYNEQFF	TGTGCCTGGGAAGCGGGAGGGGTATACAATGAGCAGTTCTTC
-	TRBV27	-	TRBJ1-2	CASRDSYGYTF	TGTGCCAGCAGGGACAGCTATGGCTACACCTTC
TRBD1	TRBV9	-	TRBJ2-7	CASSFRDSYEQYF	TGTGCCAGCAGCTTCCGGGACAGCTACGAGCAGTACTTC
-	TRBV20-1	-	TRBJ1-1	CSAKRLEAFF	TGCAGTGCGAAGAGGTTGGAGGCTTTCTTT
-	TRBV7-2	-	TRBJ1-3	CASSLGGASGNTIYF	TGTGCCAGCAGCTTGGGGGGGGCTTCCGGAAACACCATATATTTT
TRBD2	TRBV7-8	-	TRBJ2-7	CASSFASGVPYEQYF	TGTGCCAGCAGCTTTGCTAGCGGGGTTCCCTACGAGCAGTACTTC
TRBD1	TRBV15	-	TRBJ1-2	CATSRRGTGDAGYTF	TGTGCCACCAGCAGAAGGGGGACAGGCGACGCTGGCTACACCTTC
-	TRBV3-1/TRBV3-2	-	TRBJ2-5	CASSQRAGETQYF	TGTGCCAGCAGCCAAAGGGCGGGGGAGACCCAGTACTTC
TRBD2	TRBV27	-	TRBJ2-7	CATRLAGGYYEQYF	TGTGCCACCCGACTAGCGGGAGGGTACTACGAGCAGTACTTC